The source of this TCR beta chain is a study of OX40 agonist ivuxolimab in advanced cancers. Whole-study context: Patients were treated with ivuxolimab, an agonistic anti-OX40 (CD134) antibody. Three patients had partial responses: one hepatocellular carcinoma, two cutaneous melanoma.

Clones were sequenced by immunoSEQ multiplex PCR, and TCRdb holds only the in-frame ones, with some missing. This table holds 60,000 to 75,000 clones, over 80% found once. The source material was CD4+ or CD8+ T cells sorted from blood, sampled in a trial of the OX40 agonist ivuxolimab. The sequence came from an adult with an advanced solid tumor such as melanoma, head and neck, liver or kidney cancer.

CDR3 DNA: TGCGCCAGCAACGACAGGGTTTACGAGCAGTACTTC. This translates into CASNDRVYEQYF. This rearrangement joins TRBV10-1 to TRBJ2-7, with 7 bases lining up with TRBD1. Per the germline V gene, CDR1 is WNHNN and CDR2 is SYGVQD (reference sequence). The V gene end was trimmed by 7 bases and the J gene end by 4 bases; junction bases not matched to a gene: 4. This CDR3 has 12 amino acids.